The 21 T cell receptor beta chains presented below share a single source sample, sequenced in a study of Graves' ophthalmopathy and Graves' hyperthyroidism. Investigators amplified TCR beta CDR3 regions from RNA transcripts. Following a first-round RT-PCR that used HTBI primers, a second-round multiplex PCR was carried out. TCRdb re-called the multiplex PCR reads with MiXCR, one entry per CDR3 protein. The sample yields 600,000 to 700,000 distinct CDR3 sequences, just over 40% seen once. The sequenced sample was peripheral blood. The receptor source for this set is an adult man with Graves' ophthalmopathy.

V usage is TRBV7-9 and J usage is TRBJ1-2, with a possible D match to TRBD1 (5 bases). V was pared by 6 bases and J by 0 bases, with 14 bases between. CDR1 SEHNR and CDR2 FQNEAQ come from the germline V gene (reference sequence). The CDR3 loop spans 15 amino acids. CDR3 amino acids: CASSRGGGTNYGYTF. The DNA for the CDR3 is TGTGCCAGCAGTCGGGGGGGGGGAACTAACTATGGCTACACCTTC. Full variable domain (outside the CDR3, taken from reference TRBV7-9 and TRBJ1-2): DTGVSQNPRHKITKRGQNVTFRCDPISEHNRLYWYRQTLGQGPEFLTYFQNEAQLEKSRLLSDRFSAERPKGSFSTLEIQRTEQGDSAMYLCASSRGGGTNYGYTFGSGTRLTVV.

This clonotype showed up many times. The chain recombines TRBV5-1 with TRBJ1-2; a weak D match, TRBD1 (6 bases). Germline CDR1 is SGHRS and CDR2 is YFSETQ. The V end was cut by 4 bases, the J end by 8 bases, with 24 bases between. The CDR3 has 16 residues. In nucleotides, the CDR3 is TGCGCCAGCAGCGTGATCCATTCGGACAGCAACGGCGGCTACACCTTC. The encoded protein is CASSVIHSDSNGGYTF.

This clonotype showed up many times. The rearrangement uses TRBV7-9 and TRBJ2-2; 9 nucleotides line up with TRBD2. Germline CDR1 SEHNR, CDR2 FQNEAQ (reference sequence). The CDR3 contains 16 residues. Trimming cost V 6 bases and J 4 bases; bases outside gene matches: 9. The DNA for the CDR3 is TGTGCCAGCAGTCACCAGACTAGCGGACCCACCGGGGAGCTGTTTTTT. It codes for CASSHQTSGPTGELFF.

The chain has TRBV9 and TRBJ2-5, with 9 bases lining up with TRBD2. The germline CDR1 and CDR2 sequences are SGDLS and YYNGEE. The V and J ends lost 7 bases and 3 bases, in that order; junction bases with no gene match: 13. CDR3 length: 16 amino acids. In nucleotides, the CDR3 is TGTGCCAGCTCACCACAGGAGGCTAGCGGGGAAGAGACCCAGTACTTC. Protein product: CASSPQEASGEETQYF.

The table lists this clonotype with a few counts. At one of its ends the junction is not consistent with the germline gene, which may arise from a read error. The V gene is TRBV4-1, the J gene TRBJ1-3; D ambiguous. The CDR3 length is 12 residues. Germline values: CDR1 MGHRA, CDR2 YSYEKL. The CDR3 sequence: CASSQETSRKHF. The CDR3 DNA reads as TGCGCCAGCAGCCAAGAAACGTCCCGTAAACATTTT.

This clonotype appeared a few times. The chain uses TRBV20-1 and TRBJ2-5; perhaps TRBD1 as D (6 bases). The CDR3 contains 14 residues. Trimming removed 6 bases at V and 5 bases at J, with 19 bases between. The germline gives CDR1 DFQATT, CDR2 SNEGSKA (reference sequence). As DNA, the CDR3 is TGCAGTGCGAAAGAACAAAGGGGGTCGGAGACCCAGTACTTC. It is translated as CSAKEQRGSETQYF.

This clonotype is a singleton in its sample. The J gene is TRBJ2-6, the V gene TRBV6-6; D assignment may be TRBD1 or TRBD2 (5 bases each). V lost 5 bases to trimming and J lost 10 bases, with 9 bases between them. The CDR3 sequence is 12 residues long. CDR1 and CDR2 from the germline V gene are MNHNY and SVGAGI (reference sequence). The CDR3 sequence: CASSMGVNVLTF. Written as DNA, the CDR3 is TGTGCCAGCAGTATGGGGGTGAACGTCCTGACTTTC.

The chain recombines TRBV10-3 with TRBJ1-1; weak D call: TRBD1 (6 bases). The CDR3 consists of 16 residues. Germline CDR1 and CDR2: ENHRY and SYGVKD. The ends were cut back, 0 bases at V and 5 bases at J, with 16 bases in the middle. This CDR3 is CAISESEQGLGTEAFF. Here the CDR3 DNA reads TGTGCCATCAGTGAGTCGGAACAGGGACTGGGAACTGAAGCTTTCTTT.

The chain links TRBV10-3 to TRBJ1-2; a weak D match, TRBD1 (5 bases). The CDR3 runs to 13 residues. Trimming shortened V by 2 bases and J by 6 bases, and 10 bases separated the two germline ends. Germline lookup yields CDR1 ENHRY and CDR2 SYGVKD. This CDR3 reads CAISEMRDHGYTF. CDR3 in DNA: TGTGCCATCAGTGAGATGAGGGACCATGGCTACACCTTC.

Of note for this clonotype: The limits of the CDR3 on the DNA are not certain, so only TCRdb's listed CDR3 is given. The chain has TRBV10-3 and TRBJ2-6; the table's D call, TRBD2, was not checked against the DNA. Termini included, the CDR3 measures 17 amino acids. Germline V CDR1 and CDR2: ENHRY, SYGVKD. The CDR3 here is CAICSARNPSGANVLTF.

This clonotype was seen repeatedly, ten times or more. The chain joins TRBV10-3 to TRBJ1-2; 7 nucleotides line up with TRBD1. The germline gives CDR1 ENHRY, CDR2 SYGVKD. J lost 4 bases, V lost 0 bases, and 5 bases had no gene match. This CDR3 contains 15 residues. CDR3 loop: CAISESGQRSYGYTF. The CDR3 bases are TGTGCCATCAGTGAGTCGGGACAGCGAAGCTATGGCTACACCTTC.

The V call is TRBV5-1, the J call TRBJ2-2; no firm D call. The germline V gene has CDR1 SGHRS and CDR2 YFSETQ. This CDR3 has 18 residues. V was pared by 0 bases and J by 1 base, with 16 bases between. CDR3 DNA sequence: TGCGCCAGCAGCTTGGGCCCCCTTCTGACCGTGAACACCGGGGAGCTGTTTTTT. Its protein product is CASSLGPLLTVNTGELFF.

This clonotype was observed a single time. The V gene is TRBV12-3 or TRBV12-4, the J gene TRBJ2-7; the D gene is possibly TRBD1 (5 bases). The V end was cut by 5 bases, the J end by 7 bases, with 12 bases between. This CDR3 has 12 amino acids. This chain's CDR3 is CASSAQVLEQYF. The DNA of the CDR3 is TGTGCCAGCAGTGCACAGGTCCTGGAGCAGTACTTC.

This clonotype was counted ten times or more. The CDR3 region has the DNA TGCAGTGCCCCGCCACCAACTAATGAAAAACTGTTTTTT. Protein sequence: CSAPPPTNEKLFF. The chain couples TRBV20-1 to TRBJ1-4, with D hard to call. Germline V lookup: CDR1 DFQATT, CDR2 SNEGSKA (reference sequence). The length of the CDR3 is 13 residues. V shed 6 bases and J shed 0 bases, with 8 bases lying between them.

This clonotype was counted many times. The V call is TRBV14, the J call TRBJ1-1; D is uncertain. Germline V gives CDR1 SGHDN, CDR2 FVKESK. V dropped 0 bases and J dropped 0 bases, with 11 bases sitting between them. This CDR3 region has 16 residues. Here the CDR3 reads CASSQDGLALNTEAFF. The CDR3 region has the DNA TGTGCCAGCAGCCAAGACGGACTGGCTCTGAACACTGAAGCTTTCTTT.

In this sample, this clonotype turned up a few times. V usage is TRBV5-6 and J usage is TRBJ2-2; the D gene is possibly TRBD2 (6 bases). The germline V gene has CDR1 SGHDT and CDR2 YYEEEE. The CDR3 extends over 13 amino acids. The V end was cut by 3 bases, the J end by 5 bases, with 8 bases between. The CDR3 loop is CASSWTNTGELFF. The CDR3, as DNA: TGTGCCAGCAGCTGGACTAATACCGGGGAGCTGTTTTTT. The full variable domain, its missing parts supplied by reference TRBV5-6 and TRBJ2-2, is DAGVTQSPTHLIKTRGQQVTLRCSPKSGHDTVSWYQQALGQGPQFIFQYYEEEERQRGNFPDRFSGHQFPNYSSELNVNALLLGDSALYLCASSWTNTGELFFGEGSRLTVL.

The chain employs TRBV7-9 and TRBJ1-6; 7 bases are a match to TRBD1. The length of the CDR3 is 15 residues. The V and J ends lost 1 base and 5 bases, in that order; junction bases with no gene match: 2. The germline CDR1 and CDR2 sequences are SEHNR and FQNEAQ (reference sequence). CDR3 sequence reads: CASSLGDRDNSPLHF. The CDR3 DNA is TGTGCCAGCAGCTTAGGGGACAGAGATAATTCACCCCTCCACTTT.

The chain employs TRBV10-3 and TRBJ2-3; no reliable D call. The CDR3 is 11 amino acids. The V and J ends lost 6 bases and 2 bases respectively, with 3 bases between them. Germline V gene data show CDR1 as ENHRY and CDR2 as SYGVKD. DNA for the CDR3: TGTGCCATCAGGGACACAGATACGCAGTATTTT. Its protein is CAIRDTDTQYF.

The chain links TRBV7-2 to TRBJ2-7, with 11 bases identical to TRBD2. Germline values: CDR1 SGHTA, CDR2 FQGNSA. V lost 5 bases, J lost 3 bases, and 12 bases stayed unmatched. The CDR3 spans 17 residues. The DNA for the CDR3 is TGTGCCAGCAGCAACCGGCCCCCGGGACTAGCGGTCTACGAGCAGTACTTC. Its translation is CASSNRPPGLAVYEQYF.

The rearrangement joins TRBV29-1 to TRBJ2-5; 8 bases agree with TRBD2. The CDR3 length is 12 residues. Losses at the gene ends were 4 bases for V and 4 bases for J; bases not matched to a gene: 2. The germline V gene encodes CDR1 SQVTM and CDR2 ANQGSEA. CDR3 DNA: TGCAGCGTTGCTGCGGGGGGAGAGACCCAGTACTTC. This codes for CSVAAGGETQYF. Drawing the rest from reference TRBV29-1 and TRBJ2-5, the complete variable domain is SAVISQKPSRDICQRGTSLTIQCQVDSQVTMMFWYRQQPGQSLTLIATANQGSEATYESGFVIDKFPISRPNLTFSTLTVSNMSPEDSSIYLCSVAAGGETQYFGPGTRLLVL.

The V gene is TRBV11-2, the J gene TRBJ2-7, with 8 positions matching TRBD1. CDR1 SGHAT and CDR2 FQNNGV come from the germline V gene. The CDR3 contains 16 residues. Germline trimming cut 3 bases from V and 0 bases from J; bases unmatched to any gene: 7. The CDR3 sequence: CASSFRGTGLSYEQYF. The CDR3 bases are TGTGCCAGCAGCTTTAGAGGGACAGGCCTCTCCTACGAGCAGTACTTC.